These T cell receptor beta chains were read from a single sample in a study. TCRdb itself ran the RT-PCR reads through MiXCR, one entry per CDR3 protein. The repertoire holds 650,000 to 800,000 distinct CDR3 sequences, approximately 15% seen once, with 3.6% in the top ten. Sequenced sample: memory CD4+ T cells from blood. Source of these receptors: a female donor in good health, serving as a healthy control. CDR3s include the opening cysteine and the closing phenylalanine or tryptophan. D genes are given only for firm matches. Size is stated for part of the rows, as once, few or many counts, or as a class when the clone is expanded.

many	TRBV12-3/TRBV12-4	TRBD2	TRBJ2-7	TGTGCCAGCAGTTTAGGCGGGAGGGCAGGCGAGCAGTACTTC	CASSLGGRAGEQYF
.	TRBV4-1	TRBD1	TRBJ2-5	TGCGCCAGCAGCCAAATGACCCTACAGGGGAACGGGGAGACCCAGTACTTC	CASSQMTLQGNGETQYF
.	TRBV20-1	TRBD2	TRBJ2-1	TGCAGTGCGTTCGAGCGACTAGCGGGAGGCAATGAGCAGTTCTTC	CSAFERLAGGNEQFF
.	TRBV30	.	TRBJ2-2	TGTGCCTGGAGTATCGAAGGGCGAACCGGGGAGCTGTTTTTT	CAWSIEGRTGELFF
many	TRBV6-2/TRBV6-3	.	TRBJ1-5	TGTGCCAGCAGTTACTTCGGTCAGCCCCAGCATTTT	CASSYFGQPQHF
few	TRBV12-3/TRBV12-4	.	TRBJ1-4	TGTGCCAGCAGTTTAGTGGCGGTGGCGGATGAAAAACTGTTTTTT	CASSLVAVADEKLFF
many	TRBV7-2	.	TRBJ1-2	TGTGCCAGCAGCCAAAACGAAGCTATCGCTCCGTCCGGCTTC	CASSQNEAIAPSGF
few	TRBV28	TRBD2	TRBJ2-7	TGTGCCAGCAGTTCCCCTAGCGGCTCCTACGAGCAGTACTTC	CASSSPSGSYEQYF
.	TRBV4-3	.	TRBJ2-7	TGCGCCAGCAGCCAAGATGGCAGGGGCGAGCAGTACTTC	CASSQDGRGEQYF
many	TRBV6-1	.	TRBJ1-2	TGTGCCAGCAGTGAAGCCAGGGGCGCTAACTATGGCTACACCTTC	CASSEARGANYGYTF
.	TRBV20-1	.	TRBJ1-6	TGCAGTGCTAGCACCCCAGGGATAAATAATTCACCCCTCCACTTT	CSASTPGINNSPLHF
many	TRBV20-1	TRBD2	TRBJ2-3	TGCAGTGCTAGAGATCGACTAGCGGCTAGCACAGATACGCAGTATTTT	CSARDRLAASTDTQYF
few	TRBV5-5	.	TRBJ1-1	TGTGCCAGCAGCTTGGAAGCTCTCACTGAAGCTTTCTTT	CASSLEALTEAFF
.	TRBV7-2	.	TRBJ1-3	TGTGCCAGCAGCTTAGTTTCCAGGGGAAGTGGAAACACCATATATTTT	CASSLVSRGSGNTIYF
.	TRBV6-1	.	TRBJ1-5	TGTGCCAGCAGCTGGACAGCCGATAGCAATCAGCCCCAGCATTTT	CASSWTADSNQPQHF
few	TRBV12-3/TRBV12-4	TRBD2	TRBJ2-5	TGTGCCAGCGGTAGCGGGGGGCGGGAAGAGACCCAGTACTTC	CASGSGGREETQYF
.	TRBV19	.	TRBJ2-2	TGTGCCAGTAGTGATACCGCTACCACCGGGGAGCTGTTTTTT	CASSDTATTGELFF
few	TRBV6-6	.	TRBJ1-5	TGTGCCAGCAGCCCATCCCCCGGGCAGCATAGCAATCAGCCCCAGCATTTT	CASSPSPGQHSNQPQHF
few	TRBV24-1	.	TRBJ2-7	TGTGCCACCAGTGATCTCACAGGGCCGACCCCTACCGAGCAGTACTTC	CATSDLTGPTPTEQYF
many	TRBV4-3	TRBD2	TRBJ2-1	TGCGCCAGCAGCCGAGGACTAGCGGGGGACAATGAGCAGTTCTTC	CASSRGLAGDNEQFF
many	TRBV4-3	.	TRBJ2-3	TGCGCCAGCAGCCAAGCCCCGAGGGGCGGAGATACGCAGTATTTT	CASSQAPRGGDTQYF
many	TRBV20-1	TRBD1	TRBJ2-7	TGCAGTGCTTGGGACAGAGACTACGAGCAGTACTTC	CSAWDRDYEQYF
.	TRBV7-2	TRBD1	TRBJ2-2	TGTGCCAGCAGCTTACAAGGGACAGGGAACACCGGGGAGCTGTTTTTT	CASSLQGTGNTGELFF
many	TRBV7-2	.	TRBJ2-5	TGTGCCAGCAGCTTAGTCGCGGGCGGAGAGACCCAGTACTTC	CASSLVAGGETQYF
many	TRBV10-3	TRBD2	TRBJ2-1	TGTGCCATCAGTGGGACTAGCGGGAGTAATGAGCAGTTCTTC	CAISGTSGSNEQFF
many	TRBV4-1	.	TRBJ1-1	TGCGCCAGCAGCCGACAGTATGACACTGAAGCTTTCTTT	CASSRQYDTEAFF
few	TRBV4-3	.	TRBJ1-4	TGCGCCAGCAGCCATCAATGGGGAGACAGCGGAACTAATGAAAAACTGTTTTTT	CASSHQWGDSGTNEKLFF
.	TRBV14	.	TRBJ2-1	TGTGCCAGCAGCCAAGATCAAGGGGGGCAATACAATGAGCAGTTCTTC	CASSQDQGGQYNEQFF
many	TRBV7-9	TRBD2	TRBJ2-5	TGTGCCAGCAAAATAGCGGGAGATGAGACCCAGTACTTC	CASKIAGDETQYF
.	TRBV4-2	TRBD1	TRBJ2-1	TGTGCCAGCAGGCCGACAGGGGCAGAGAGCGAGCAGTTCTTC	CASRPTGAESEQFF
many	TRBV24-1	.	TRBJ2-1	TGTGCCACCAGTGATCCTACAGGGTCTGTCGGCAATGAGCAGTTCTTC	CATSDPTGSVGNEQFF
.	TRBV5-8	.	TRBJ1-3	TGTGCCAGCAGCTTGGGGAGCATCTCTGGAAACACCATATATTTT	CASSLGSISGNTIYF
few	TRBV7-2	.	TRBJ2-1	TGTGCCAGCAGCTTCCAGGGACTGACTAACAATGAGCAGTTCTTC	CASSFQGLTNNEQFF
many	TRBV18	.	TRBJ2-5	TGTGCCAGCTCACCACGCGCCGGGGTCGGGGAGACCCAGTACTTC	CASSPRAGVGETQYF
many	TRBV5-1	.	TRBJ2-3	TGCGCCAGCAGCCCCCAAGGTGCGATCACAGATACGCAGTATTTT	CASSPQGAITDTQYF
few	TRBV18	.	TRBJ2-3	TGTGCCAGCTCACCAGAGGGTACGACGTATGTGACAGATACGCAGTATTTT	CASSPEGTTYVTDTQYF
.	TRBV6-1	TRBD1	TRBJ2-7	TGTGCCAGCAGTGAGGGACAGGGGTCGGCCTACGAGCAGTACTTC	CASSEGQGSAYEQYF
few	TRBV7-8	.	TRBJ2-7	TGTGCCAGCAGCTTATTTGGGGACGGCGAGCAGTACTTC	CASSLFGDGEQYF
.	TRBV24-1	TRBD2	TRBJ2-1	TGTGCCACCGCTGGGACTAGCGGGAGCAATGAGCAGTTCTTC	CATAGTSGSNEQFF
.	TRBV6-6	.	TRBJ1-6	TGTGCCAGCACGCGTCCGGGGGGCGGCGATTCACCCCTCCACTTT	CASTRPGGGDSPLHF
few	TRBV12-3/TRBV12-4	TRBD1	TRBJ2-2	TGTGCCAGCAGTTCCAGGGGGCGGACCGGGGAGCTGTTTTTT	CASSSRGRTGELFF
few	TRBV12-3/TRBV12-4	.	TRBJ1-5	TGTGCCAGCAGTCCCGGCCCTGGTCAGCCCCAGCATTTT	CASSPGPGQPQHF
many	TRBV5-1	.	TRBJ2-6	TGCGCCAGCAGCTCACCTACCTCTGGGGCCAACGTCCTGACTTTC	CASSSPTSGANVLTF
few	TRBV6-5	.	TRBJ1-4	TGTGCCAGCAAGCGGGCAGATGAAAAACTGTTTTTT	CASKRADEKLFF
.	TRBV3-1	.	TRBJ2-1	TGTGCCAGCAGCCCCAGAGGGGGTCACAATGAGCAGTTCTTC	CASSPRGGHNEQFF
many	TRBV12-3/TRBV12-4	.	TRBJ1-5	TGTGCCAGCAGTTCCAATCCCAGGGGCACGAGGCAGCCCCAGCATTTT	CASSSNPRGTRQPQHF
few	TRBV4-3	TRBD1	TRBJ1-2	TGCGCCAGCAGCCAAGATGCCCAGGGACAGGGATATGGCTACACCTTC	CASSQDAQGQGYGYTF
many	TRBV5-1	TRBD2	TRBJ2-1	TGCGCCAGCAGCGATACTAGCGGAGCCTACAATGAGCAGTTCTTC	CASSDTSGAYNEQFF
few	TRBV10-3	TRBD1	TRBJ2-7	TGTGCCGTCAAGGACAGGGCCCTCGGCGAGCAGTACTTC	CAVKDRALGEQYF